This T cell receptor beta chain was captured in a study of blood T cell repertoires in COVID-19. For the study at large: Samples representing acute and convalescent COVID-19 were sourced from the United States, Italy and Spain.

This CDR3 is built from 16 residues. Germline CDR1 LGHNA, CDR2 YNFKEQ. V gave up 3 bases and J gave up 1 base; unmatched junction bases: 8. How the authors handled the data: Amplification of reference gene primers was used by the study to estimate nucleated cell counts. Sequenced by immunoSEQ multiplex PCR; TCRdb stores in-frame clones only, minus some. The V and J calls and the clone size are those of that table, but D and trimming were determined from the DNA. Among under 300,000 clones listed, 65% to 85% were seen once. The chain links TRBV4-2 to TRBJ2-5; 7 bases fit TRBD1. The sequenced material came from peripheral blood. This TCR came from a woman aged 40-49 years with active or convalescent COVID-19. CDR3 protein: CASSHKSGQIQETQYF. CDR3 nucleotides: TGTGCCAGCAGCCATAAATCGGGACAGATCCAAGAGACCCAGTACTTC.